The clone carrying this T cell receptor beta chain was found a few times. Its target is unknown. Here immunoSEQ multiplex PCR was the method, and the copy in TCRdb shows in-frame clones only, minus some. The sample has 120,000 to 150,000 clones, more than 70% seen once. This entry belongs to a study of T cell responses to AZD1222 COVID-19 vaccine. General observations from the study: Spike-wide coverage was observed for vaccine-associated CD4 TCRs, with dominant responses at 160-218 and 743-854.

The J segment lost 2 bases and the V segment lost 5 bases, leaving 3 bases of the junction unmatched. CDR1 and CDR2 (germline): SNHLY, FYNNEI. There are 15 residues in the CDR3. This sequence joins TRBV2 and TRBJ2-7, with 13 nucleotides matching TRBD2. This sample comprised peripheral blood, obtained on day 0 of MenACWY control vaccination. The receptor was derived from an adult in good health. CDR3 nucleotides: TGTGCCAGCAGTTGGGGGACTAGCGGGACCTACGAGCAGTACTTC. Translated: CASSWGTSGTYEQYF.